The 28 T cell receptor beta chains presented below share a single source sample, sequenced in a study of T cell responses to AZD1222 COVID-19 vaccine. The assay was immunoSEQ multiplex PCR, and TCRdb's table has in-frame clones only and misses some. The data show fewer than 100,000 clones, 65% to 85% seen once. Sequenced material: peripheral blood, taken 28 days after the second AZD1222 dose. Source of these receptors: an adult who received the AZD1222 COVID-19 vaccine.

The genes are TRBV2 and TRBJ2-3; D is possibly TRBD1 (5 bases). Deletions cut 8 bases from V and 2 bases from J, with 20 bases between. CDR1 is SNHLY, CDR2 FYNNEI, per germline. The CDR3 is 16 amino acids. CDR3 coding DNA: TGTGCCAGCGTAAGATCACAGGAGACCCACACAGATACGCAGTATTTT. It is translated as CASVRSQETHTDTQYF. Together with reference TRBV2 and TRBJ2-3, the CDR3 gives the full variable domain: EPEVTQTPSHQVTQMGQEVILRCVPISNHLYFYWYRQILGQKVEFLVSFYNNEISEKSEIFDDQFSVERPDGSNFTLKIRSTKLEDSAMYFCASVRSQETHTDTQYFGPGTRLTVL.

The rearrangement uses TRBV15 and TRBJ1-1, with 7 bases that match TRBD1. V trimming: 3 bases; J trimming: 5 bases; junction bases outside the gene matches: 6. Germline-derived CDR1 and CDR2 are LNHNV and YYDKDF (reference sequence). CDR3 size: 14 residues. The CDR3 region is CATSRPQGMTEAFF. The DNA of the CDR3 is TGTGCCACCAGCAGGCCACAGGGGATGACTGAAGCTTTCTTT.

In its sample, this clone was seen once. This chain connects TRBV6-5 to TRBJ1-1; possible D gene TRBD1, 6 bases. CDR3 length: 14 residues. CDR1 is MNHEY and CDR2 is SVGAGI in the germline V gene. The ends were cut back, 6 bases at V and 5 bases at J, with 16 bases in the middle. CDR3 bases: TGTGCCAGCAGAATGACAGGAGGGTATACTGAAGCTTTCTTT. Protein sequence: CASRMTGGYTEAFF.

The gene calls are TRBV5-1 and TRBJ2-7, with D perhaps matching TRBD2 (5 bases). Germline-derived CDR1 and CDR2 are SGHRS and YFSETQ. The V end was cut by 0 bases, the J end by 7 bases, with 14 bases between. The CDR3 totals 14 residues. CDR3 sequence reads: CASSLGGSGWEQYF. The CDR3 nucleotides read TGCGCCAGCAGCTTGGGCGGCTCGGGATGGGAGCAGTACTTC.

This clone was seen just once. The chain combines TRBV27 with TRBJ1-4; D is perhaps TRBD1 (5 bases). The ends were cut back, 4 bases at V and 4 bases at J, with 19 bases in the middle. This CDR3 has 17 amino acids. The V gene's germline CDR1 is MNHEY and CDR2 SMNVEV (reference sequence). The CDR3 protein is CASSWGGSWQGNEKLFF. In DNA form, the CDR3 reads TGTGCCAGCAGTTGGGGAGGATCTTGGCAGGGTAATGAAAAACTGTTTTTT.

The V and J genes are TRBV13 and TRBJ2-7; no reliable D call. CDR1 and CDR2 (germline): PRHDT, FYEKMQ (reference sequence). The CDR3 spans 15 residues. V lost 0 bases and J 5 bases, leaving 14 bases between the germline ends. DNA of the CDR3: TGTGCCAGCAGCTTAGGCTTGACCCAAGCCCACGAGCAGTACTTC. This translates into CASSLGLTQAHEQYF.

The chain joins TRBV5-6 to TRBJ1-2; TRBD1 agrees at 12 bases. Trimming cost V 2 bases and J 0 bases; bases outside gene matches: 5. CDR3 length equals 17 residues. Germline V lookup: CDR1 SGHDT, CDR2 YYEEEE. CDR3 DNA: TGTGCCAGCAGCTTTTGGGGACAGGGGGCAACTAACTATGGCTACACCTTC. Amino acid sequence: CASSFWGQGATNYGYTF. The variable domain in full, completed from reference TRBV5-6 and TRBJ1-2, reads DAGVTQSPTHLIKTRGQQVTLRCSPKSGHDTVSWYQQALGQGPQFIFQYYEEEERQRGNFPDRFSGHQFPNYSSELNVNALLLGDSALYLCASSFWGQGATNYGYTFGSGTRLTVV.

The chain combines TRBV5-1 with TRBJ2-5, with D possibly matching TRBD1 (6 bases). V lost 4 bases and J 5 bases, leaving 18 bases between the germline ends. The CDR3 consists of 15 residues. Looked up from germline, CDR1 is SGHRS and CDR2 is YFSETQ. Here the CDR3 reads CASSLQGLGVETQYF. In DNA form, the CDR3 reads TGCGCCAGCAGCCTCCAGGGGTTGGGTGTGGAGACCCAGTACTTC.

V is TRBV7-7 and J is TRBJ2-5; D gene unclear. This CDR3 is built from 14 residues. V lost 1 base and J 4 bases, leaving 10 bases between the germline ends. Germline-derived CDR1 and CDR2 are SSHAT and FNYEAQ (reference sequence). CDR3 residues: CASSLGFPGETQYF. CDR3 nucleotide sequence: TGTGCCAGCAGCTTAGGATTTCCAGGAGAGACCCAGTACTTC.

V and J are TRBV28 and TRBJ1-2, with 7 bases fitting TRBD1. The CDR3 has 14 amino acids. Germline CDR1 MDHEN, CDR2 SYDVKM. J was trimmed by 3 bases and V by 11 bases; bases with no gene match: 12. The CDR3 reads CAVKGAPPDYGYTF. The CDR3 nucleotides read TGTGCCGTAAAGGGGGCGCCGCCGGACTATGGCTACACCTTC.

The chain combines TRBV29-1 with TRBJ2-4; 11 nucleotides align to TRBD1. CDR1 and CDR2 from the germline V gene are SQVTM and ANQGSEA. The CDR3 is 15 amino acids. After removal of 3 bases from V and 1 base from J, the junction contained 2 bases not matched to a gene. The CDR3 region is CSVEGTGGAKNIQYF. In nucleotides, the CDR3 is TGCAGCGTTGAGGGGACAGGGGGGGCCAAAAACATTCAGTACTTC. Supplemented by reference TRBV29-1 and TRBJ2-4, the full variable domain reads SAVISQKPSRDICQRGTSLTIQCQVDSQVTMMFWYRQQPGQSLTLIATANQGSEATYESGFVIDKFPISRPNLTFSTLTVSNMSPEDSSIYLCSVEGTGGAKNIQYFGAGTRLSVL.

The chain couples TRBV19 to TRBJ2-7, with 9 bases matching TRBD1. The ends lost 7 bases at V and 0 bases at J; junction bases unmatched: 4. The CDR3 sequence is 14 residues long. From germline, CDR1 is LNHDA and CDR2 SQIVND (reference sequence). Here the CDR3 DNA reads TGTGCCAGTACTCCGGGACAGGGCTCCTACGAGCAGTACTTC. It yields the protein CASTPGQGSYEQYF.

On this clone itself: A much larger clone differs from this one at a single base, so this may be a read error. The sample contains more than one DNA sequence encoding this CDR3. This rearrangement joins TRBV7-8 to TRBJ1-3; D gene uncertain. The CDR3 totals 14 residues. CDR1 SGHVS and CDR2 FQNEAQ come from the germline V gene. V lost 1 base, J lost 2 bases, and 6 bases lay in between. CDR3 sequence: CASSLGDTGNTIYF. The CDR3 nucleotides read TGTGCCAGCAGCTTAGGGGATACTGGAAACACCATATATTTT.

V and J are TRBV3-1 (or the pseudogene TRBV3-2) and TRBJ2-1; D is ambiguous. The CDR3 sequence is 15 residues long. V lost 0 bases, J lost 4 bases, and 10 bases lay in between. Germline values: CDR1 LGHDT, CDR2 YNNKEL (reference sequence). The CDR3 loop is CASSQDRVGYNEQFF. Here the CDR3 DNA reads TGTGCCAGCAGCCAAGATCGGGTGGGATACAATGAGCAGTTCTTC.

The chain carries TRBV5-8 and TRBJ1-5, with D perhaps TRBD1 (6 bases). There are 15 residues in the CDR3. The V end lost 4 bases, the J end lost 5 bases, and 16 bases lay between the germline ends. Germline loops: CDR1 SGHTS, CDR2 YDEGEE. Here the CDR3 reads CASSGRVDRHQPQHF. Here the CDR3 DNA reads TGTGCCAGCAGCGGAAGAGTGGACAGACATCAGCCCCAGCATTTT.

J is TRBJ1-3 and V is TRBV5-6, with a possible D match to TRBD1 (5 bases). Trimming removed 1 base at V and 4 bases at J, with 6 bases between. The CDR3 runs 13 residues. Looked up from germline, CDR1 is SGHDT and CDR2 is YYEEEE. CDR3 in DNA: TGTGCCAGCAGCTTGTGGGGGGGAAACACCATATATTTT. Amino acid sequence: CASSLWGGNTIYF.

The chain's CDR3 is CASRTGTVYNEQFF. CDR3 nucleotides: TGTGCCAGCAGAACCGGGACAGTATACAATGAGCAGTTCTTC. This chain connects TRBV27 to TRBJ2-1; 7 bases fit TRBD1. The trim removed 6 bases at V and 4 bases at J, leaving 6 bases unmatched. Germline V gives CDR1 MNHEY, CDR2 SMNVEV (reference sequence). This CDR3 comprises 14 residues.

The chain combines TRBV4-1 with TRBJ1-1; no firm D call. This CDR3 region has 14 residues. V lost 3 bases to trimming and J lost 6 bases, with 14 bases between them. Germline loops: CDR1 MGHRA, CDR2 YSYEKL. As DNA, the CDR3 is TGCGCCAGCAGCCAGACCGGACGTCGTCCTGAAGCTTTCTTT. This gives the protein CASSQTGRRPEAFF.

The gene calls are TRBV21-1 and TRBJ2-7; the listed D gene, TRBD1, was not tested against the DNA. TRBV21-1 is a recognized pseudogene. This CDR3 contains 15 residues. CDR3 protein: CASSKVRRQGNEQYF. The DNA for the CDR3 is TGTGCCAGCAGCAAAGTAAGGAGACAGGGGAACGAGCAGTACTTC.

The chain carries TRBV27 and TRBJ2-1, with TRBD1 matching 7 bases. CDR1 MNHEY and CDR2 SMNVEV come from the germline V gene (reference sequence). The CDR3 runs to 16 residues. V was clipped by 6 bases and J by 2 bases; unmatched bases: 10. The DNA of the CDR3 is TGTGCCAGCAGCCGAACCCGGACAGGAACCTACAATGAGCAGTTCTTC. Translated: CASSRTRTGTYNEQFF.

CDR3: CASSLEILAGRGDTQYF. In DNA, the CDR3 is TGCGCCAGCAGCTTGGAGATTCTAGCGGGGCGAGGAGATACGCAGTATTTT. The chain couples TRBV5-1 to TRBJ2-3; 9 bases fit TRBD2. V lost 0 bases to trimming and J lost 5 bases; unmatched junction nucleotides: 10. Germline V gene lookup returns CDR1 SGHRS and CDR2 YFSETQ. The CDR3 length is 17 residues. The variable domain in full, with the rest retrieved from reference TRBV5-1 and TRBJ2-3, is KAGVTQTPRYLIKTRGQQVTLSCSPISGHRSVSWYQQTPGQGLQFLFEYFSETQRNKGNFPGRFSGRQFSNSRSEMNVSTLELGDSALYLCASSLEILAGRGDTQYFGPGTRLTVL.

The rearrangement links TRBV7-2 to TRBJ1-2; TRBD1 aligns across 10 bases. The CDR3 is made up of 16 amino acids. Trimming cost V 5 bases and J 5 bases; bases outside gene matches: 11. CDR1 and CDR2 (germline): SGHTA, FQGNSA. CDR3 in amino acids: CASSPRTGGISYGYTF. The DNA for the CDR3 is TGTGCCAGCAGCCCTCGGACAGGGGGTATTTCATATGGCTACACCTTC. The variable domain in full, completed from reference TRBV7-2 and TRBJ1-2, reads GAGVSQSPSNKVTEKGKDVELRCDPISGHTALYWYRQSLGQGLEFLIYFQGNSAPDKSGLPSDRFSAERTGGSVSTLTIQRTQQEDSAVYLCASSPRTGGISYGYTFGSGTRLTVV.

The chain carries TRBV24-1 and TRBJ1-3; D uncertain. The V end lost 6 bases, the J end lost 0 bases, and 14 bases lay between the germline ends. This CDR3 has 16 amino acids. Germline CDR1 and CDR2: KGHDR and SFDVKD. CDR3 sequence reads: CATSPRPSDSGNTIYF. The CDR3 nucleotides read TGTGCCACCAGTCCGCGACCCTCAGACTCTGGAAACACCATATATTTT.

V and J are TRBV19 and TRBJ1-6; no clear D gene. The ends were cut back, 1 base at V and 10 bases at J, with 8 bases in the middle. CDR1 is LNHDA and CDR2 is SQIVND in the germline V gene (reference sequence). CDR3 length equals 13 residues. The CDR3 reads CASSIVVNSPLHF. The CDR3 bases are TGTGCCAGTAGTATAGTTGTAAACTCACCCCTCCACTTT.

The V and J genes are TRBV11-2 and TRBJ1-1; 7 bases are shared with TRBD1. V gave up 5 bases and J gave up 0 bases; unmatched junction bases: 6. Germline CDR1 reads SGHAT; CDR2 reads FQNNGV. This CDR3 region has 15 residues. The CDR3 coding sequence is TGTGCCAGCAGCGCCTTACAGGGGATGAACACTGAAGCTTTCTTT. Translating gives CASSALQGMNTEAFF.

This sequence joins TRBV27 and TRBJ1-1; D is perhaps TRBD1 (5 bases). The CDR3 extends over 15 amino acids. With 6 bases removed from V and 4 bases from J, the gap between germline ends came to 18 bases. Germline values: CDR1 MNHEY, CDR2 SMNVEV (reference sequence). CDR3: CASSSRVSPITEAFF. CDR3 coding DNA: TGTGCCAGCAGCTCCAGGGTTAGTCCTATCACTGAAGCTTTCTTT.

The chain is built from TRBV25-1 and TRBJ1-2; no clear D. The V end was cut by 3 bases, the J end by 8 bases, with 16 bases between. CDR1 and CDR2 from the germline V gene are MGHDK and SYGVNS. CDR3 size: 14 residues. As DNA, the CDR3 is TGTGCCAGCAGTGATTTGGGTGGCTATGGGGGCTACACCTTC. It encodes CASSDLGGYGGYTF.

This clone was recorded only once. The chain recombines TRBV2 with TRBJ1-6, with TRBD1 matching 7 bases. V lost 6 bases to trimming and J lost 5 bases; unmatched junction nucleotides: 10. This CDR3 has 16 residues. Germline lookup yields CDR1 SNHLY and CDR2 FYNNEI. Here the CDR3 reads CASSQVGTENNSPLHF. The CDR3 DNA reads as TGTGCCAGCAGCCAAGTTGGGACAGAGAATAATTCACCCCTCCACTTT.